What follows are 17 T cell receptor beta chains derived from one specimen sequenced in a study of metastatic and nonmetastatic thyroid tumors. TCRdb re-called the PCR reads with MiXCR. The data contain approximately 20,000 clones, 15% to 18% of them singletons. No treatment of any kind had been given to any patient before thyroid surgery. What was sequenced was blood. The receptors derive from a female donor with papillary thyroid cancer or a benign thyroid nodule (not recorded which). Some clones in this sample may be carry-over from other donors' samples.

This clone was picked up many times. V is TRBV18 and J is TRBJ1-6; the D gene is possibly TRBD1 (6 bases). The V end was cut by 3 bases, the J end by 7 bases, with 7 bases between. Germline V gene sequence: CDR1 KGHSH, CDR2 LQKENI. The CDR3 runs 13 residues. CDR3 amino acids: CASSPGANSPLHF. In DNA, the CDR3 is TGTGCCAGCTCACCGGGGGCGAATTCACCCCTCCACTTT.

The sample holds many counts of this clone. Different DNA sequences within this sample yield the same CDR3. The chain couples TRBV18 to TRBJ2-7; D might be TRBD2 (7 bases). V was cut by 6 bases and J by 3 bases, with 18 bases left in between. Germline loops: CDR1 KGHSH, CDR2 LQKENI. This CDR3 has 15 residues. The CDR3 DNA reads TGTGCCAGCTCGACGGGGGGCGTGGGGCTCTACGAGCAGTACTTC. Its translation: CASSTGGVGLYEQYF.

This clone has a count of ten or more. The chain links TRBV11-3 to TRBJ1-4; D gene uncertain. Looked up from germline, CDR1 is SGHNT and CDR2 is YENEEA. The CDR3 length is 14 residues. Trimming removed 2 bases at V and 8 bases at J, with 12 bases between. The CDR3 sequence: CASSLYQVGEKLFF. The CDR3, as DNA: TGTGCCAGCAGCTTATATCAGGTCGGGGAAAAACTGTTTTTT. Full variable domain (outside the CDR3, taken from reference TRBV11-3 and TRBJ1-4): EAGVVQSPRYKIIEKKQPVAFWCNPISGHNTLYWYLQNLGQGPELLIRYENEEAVDDSQLPKDRFSAERLKGVDSTLKIQPAELGDSAVYLCASSLYQVGEKLFFGSGTQLSVL.

CDR3 sequence: CASSDSTQYGYTF. CDR3 sequence (DNA): TGCGCCAGCAGTGATTCGACTCAATATGGCTACACCTTC. This chain joins TRBV10-1 and TRBJ1-2, with D uncertain. Per germline, CDR1 WNHNN and CDR2 SYGVQD (reference sequence). V was shortened by 3 bases and J by 5 bases, with 10 bases between the two germline ends. The CDR3 runs 13 residues.

This clone was counted at least ten times. This sequence joins TRBV12-3 or TRBV12-4 and TRBJ2-1; a weak D match, TRBD2 (6 bases). V was cut by 3 bases and J by 4 bases, with 7 bases left in between. The CDR3 loop spans 13 amino acids. Here the CDR3 reads CASSFGGYNEQFF. The DNA of the CDR3 is TGTGCCAGCAGTTTTGGGGGGTACAATGAGCAGTTCTTC.

This clone was picked up many times. The chain is built from TRBV4-1 and TRBJ1-1; D call uncertain. Germline loops: CDR1 MGHRA, CDR2 YSYEKL. This CDR3 has 14 residues. V lost 0 bases to trimming and J lost 0 bases, with 5 bases between them. This CDR3 is CASSQESLNTEAFF. CDR3 coding DNA: TGCGCCAGCAGCCAAGAGAGCCTGAACACTGAAGCTTTCTTT.

This clone was seen at least ten times. J is TRBJ1-3 and V is TRBV19, with D unresolved. CDR3 length: 16 residues. V gave up 7 bases and J gave up 0 bases, with 16 bases separating them. The germline CDR1 and CDR2 sequences are LNHDA and SQIVND (reference sequence). The CDR3 nucleotides are TGTGCCAGTAAGCTACTGGACTCAAGCTCTGGAAACACCATATATTTT. Translating it yields CASKLLDSSSGNTIYF.

The chain is built from TRBV19 and TRBJ2-7; D uncertain. The length of the CDR3 is 14 residues. The germline V gene encodes CDR1 LNHDA and CDR2 SQIVND (reference sequence). The V gene lost 3 bases and the J gene lost 2 bases, with 11 bases spanning the gap. CDR3: CASSIRRSPYEQYF. CDR3 nucleotides: TGTGCCAGTAGTATTCGACGGAGCCCCTACGAGCAGTACTTC.

The table lists this clone with many counts. The gene calls are TRBV3-1 and TRBJ1-2; D not certain. CDR3 size: 11 residues. V was shortened by 3 bases and J by 4 bases, with 3 bases between the two germline ends. Germline CDR1 and CDR2: LGHDT and YNNKEL (reference sequence). The DNA for the CDR3 is TGTGCCAGCAGCCAGTCCTATGGCTACACCTTC. Its protein product is CASSQSYGYTF.

On this clone itself: The junction does not match germline at one end; this may be a read error. V gene TRBV7-8 combines with J gene TRBJ1-5; D is uncertain. The germline V gene has CDR1 SGHVS and CDR2 FQNEAQ. This CDR3 is built from 13 residues. The CDR3 sequence: CASSLPGNQPHHF. The CDR3 DNA sequence: TGTGCCAGCAGCTTACCAGGCAACCAGCCCCATCATTTT.

The chain employs TRBV11-2 and TRBJ1-3; no clear D. Between the trimmed V and J ends, which lost 0 bases and 4 bases, there was a span of 10 bases. CDR3 length: 15 amino acids. Looked up from germline, CDR1 is SGHAT and CDR2 is FQNNGV. CDR3 sequence reads: CASSLDLGKGNTIYF. The CDR3 DNA follows: TGTGCCAGCAGCTTAGATTTGGGGAAAGGAAACACCATATATTTT.

To note about this clone: A junction boundary mismatches the germline segment, possibly from a read error. The chain uses TRBV5-6 and TRBJ2-7, with 9 bases identical to TRBD1. The CDR3 length is 18 residues. Germline CDR1 SGHDT, CDR2 YYEEEE. DNA of the CDR3: TGTGCCATCAGCTTGGGGCCATCGGGGACAGGGAGCTCCTACGAGCAGTACTTC. This codes for CAISLGPSGTGSSYEQYF.

A remark on this clone: This may be a read error, as it is one base from a much larger clone. The identical CDR3 is also encoded by other nucleotide sequences in the sample. V gene TRBV20-1 combines with J gene TRBJ1-6, with D possibly being TRBD1 (6 bases). Germline-derived CDR1 and CDR2 are DFQATT and SNEGSKA (reference sequence). CDR3 size: 15 residues. The CDR3 reads CSARILVQGNSPLHF. The CDR3 bases are TGCAGTGCTAGAATTTTGGTTCAGGGGAATTCACCGCTCCACTTT.

This clone was seen ten or more times. The J gene is TRBJ1-5, the V gene TRBV7-9, with D unresolved. Trimming stripped 3 bases from V and 3 bases from J, with 9 bases between. The CDR3 is 14 amino acids. The germline V gene has CDR1 SEHNR and CDR2 FQNEAQ (reference sequence). This CDR3 is CASSFGSVNQPQHF. The DNA of the CDR3 is TGTGCCAGCAGCTTCGGCAGCGTCAATCAGCCCCAGCATTTT.

The sample holds many counts of this clone. V is TRBV5-1 and J is TRBJ2-3, with D tentatively TRBD1 (5 bases). CDR3 length equals 13 residues. The V end lost 4 bases, the J end lost 8 bases, and 14 bases lay between the germline ends. The germline gives CDR1 SGHRS, CDR2 YFSETQ. The CDR3 region is CASSVRGTGTQYF. DNA of the CDR3: TGCGCCAGCAGCGTAAGGGGCACTGGTACGCAGTATTTT.

The table lists this clone with a few counts. V and J are TRBV30 and TRBJ2-7, with a tentative D call TRBD2 (5 bases). The V gene's germline CDR1 is GTSNPN and CDR2 SVGIG (reference sequence). CDR3 length: 12 residues. The V end lost 3 bases, the J end lost 2 bases, and 8 bases lay between the germline ends. DNA for the CDR3: TGTGCCTGGAGCGGGATAGCCTACGAGCAGTACTTC. This translates into CAWSGIAYEQYF.

This clone is medium-sized (0.01 to 0.1%). V and J are TRBV28 and TRBJ1-4; tentatively, D is TRBD1 (5 bases). The CDR3 spans 14 residues. Germline V CDR1 and CDR2: MDHEN, SYDVKM. The germline V and J ends were trimmed by 6 bases and 8 bases, with 16 bases remaining between them. CDR3 DNA sequence: TGTGCCAGCAGCTATGGGGGGGGTTACGAAAAACTGTTTTTT. This codes for CASSYGGGYEKLFF.